A selection of T cell receptor beta chains follows, all from one sample in a study of cytomegalovirus exposure and HLA in healthy donors. Sequencing used immunoSEQ multiplex PCR; TCRdb keeps in-frame clones, though not all of them. The sample has 100,000 to 150,000 clones; 80% are singletons. Sequenced sample: PBMCs. All receptors come from a female donor in good health and CMV-seropositive. Each CDR3 is given with its conserved first and last residue. A D gene is named only where the DNA matches it firmly. A row's size may be missing; if present it is once, few, many or a size class.

. . TRBJ1-2 TRBV27 TGTGCCAGCAGTTTATCGAAACAGGGCATAAGGGGCTACACCTTC CASSLSKQGIRGYTF
. . TRBJ1-2 TRBV5-4 TGTGCCAGCAGCTTGGTTGCAGATGCTAACTATGGCTACACCTTC CASSLVADANYGYTF
. . TRBJ1-1 TRBV7-2 TGTGCCAGCAGCCTCCTACAGGGTCGCGCTTTCTTT CASSLLQGRAFF
TRBD1 . TRBJ1-1 TRBV5-1 TGCGCCAGCAGCGCGCAGGGGGCGAGGACCACTGAAGCTTTCTTT CASSAQGARTTEAFF
. . TRBJ1-6 TRBV4-2 TGTGCCAGCAGCCAAGAGGCAGGACTTCCGAATTCACCCCTCCACTTT CASSQEAGLPNSPLHF
TRBD2 . TRBJ2-5 TRBV6-1 TGTGCCAGCAGCGGGACTAGCGGCGGGGAGACCCAGTACTTC CASSGTSGGETQYF
TRBD1 . TRBJ2-7 TRBV10-3 TGTGCCATCAGAAAGGGACAGGGGAACGACGAGCAGTACTTC CAIRKGQGNDEQYF
. few TRBJ1-1 TRBV7-3 TGTGCCAGCAGCTTAGACACGAACTCCCCGAGTGAAGCTTTCTTT CASSLDTNSPSEAFF
TRBD1 . TRBJ1-4 TRBV11-1 TGTGCCAGCAGCTATGGACAGGGACTTAATGAAAAACTGTTTTTT CASSYGQGLNEKLFF
. . TRBJ1-2 TRBV28 TGTGCCAGCAGTTTCGGGGGTGGCTATGGCTACACCTTC CASSFGGGYGYTF
. . TRBJ1-5 TRBV6-5 TGTGCCAGCAGTACGACAGTGAATCAGCCCCAGCATTTT CASSTTVNQPQHF
. . TRBJ1-4 TRBV4-3 TGCGCCAGCAGCCAAGGAGAACCGGCGAGGGCGGCAACTAATGAAAAACTGTTTTTT CASSQGEPARAATNEKLFF
TRBD1 few TRBJ1-2 TRBV6-1 TGTGCCAGCACCGGACAGGAGCTCTATGGCTACACCTTC CASTGQELYGYTF
. . TRBJ2-7 TRBV21-1 TGTGCCAGCAGCAAATCTAGGGGCTGCGGTTGCGAGCAGTACTTC CASSKSRGCGCEQYF
. few TRBJ2-3 TRBV27 TGTGCCAGCAGTCCCTCGATGGGGCATACGCAGTATTTT CASSPSMGHTQYF
. . TRBJ2-3 TRBV10-3 TGTGCCATCAGTGATTCCCTAGGGGTAGATACGCAGTATTTT CAISDSLGVDTQYF
TRBD1 . TRBJ2-5 TRBV18 TGTGCCAGCTCACGAACGGGACAGGGGGCTCGAGAGACCCAGTACTTC CASSRTGQGARETQYF
. once TRBJ2-2 TRBV9 TGTGCCAGCAACCCTACTCCTTTTGCCGGCACCGGGGAGCTGTTTTTT CASNPTPFAGTGELFF
. . TRBJ2-2 TRBV28 TGTGCCAGCAGCCTAAGGACAGCGAACACCGGGGAGCTGTTTTTT CASSLRTANTGELFF
. once TRBJ1-2 TRBV30 TGTGCCTGGACCAGGCAGGCCAACTATGGCTACACCTTC CAWTRQANYGYTF
. . TRBJ2-5 TRBV7-9 TGTGCCAGCAGCGCGGGCGGGACCCAGTACTTC CASSAGGTQYF
TRBD1 . TRBJ1-1 TRBV10-3 TGTGCCATCAGTGGGCCCAACAGGGGGCATAGCGGGAACACTGAAGCTTTCTTT CAISGPNRGHSGNTEAFF
. . TRBJ1-4 TRBV6-5 TGTGCCAGCACCCGGGGCGGGAGTAATGAAAAACTGTTTTTT CASTRGGSNEKLFF
TRBD1 . TRBJ1-3 TRBV27 TGTGCCAGCAGTCCTCAGGGGGCTGGAAACACCATATATTTT CASSPQGAGNTIYF
TRBD1 . TRBJ1-6 TRBV4-1 TGCGCCAGCAGCCAAGGGCGACAGGGTAGCAAATCACCCCTCCACTTT CASSQGRQGSKSPLHF
. few TRBJ1-4 TRBV9 TGTGCCAGCAGCGTAGATTCTTCCCCAACTAATGAAAAACTGTTTTTT CASSVDSSPTNEKLFF
. . TRBJ1-1 TRBV5-5 TGTGCCAGCAGCCTGACAGAAACTCTGAACACTGAAGCTTTCTTT CASSLTETLNTEAFF
TRBD2 . TRBJ2-3 TRBV5-1 TGCGCCAGCAGCTTGGCACTAGCGGGGACGGAAGATACGCAGTATTTT CASSLALAGTEDTQYF
. once TRBJ1-4 TRBV25-1 TGTGCCAGCAGTCACCCAGGGGAGAATGAAAAACTGTTTTTT CASSHPGENEKLFF
. . TRBJ2-3 TRBV7-9 TGTTCCAGCAGCCCCCAAGGACTCTTCACAGATACGCAGTATTTT CSSSPQGLFTDTQYF
. . TRBJ1-1 TRBV7-8 TGTGCCAGCAGCTTAGGGCAGCAGACACGGTACACTGAAGCTTTCTTT CASSLGQQTRYTEAFF
TRBD2 . TRBJ2-2 TRBV7-2 TGTGCCAGCAGCTTTCCAGCAGTCGGGGGGGCCTCCGGGGAGCTGTTTTTT CASSFPAVGGASGELFF
TRBD1 . TRBJ1-1 TRBV7-9 TGTGCCAGCAGCTCCCCCGACAGGGGAGGGATGAACACTGAAGCTTTCTTT CASSSPDRGGMNTEAFF
. . TRBJ1-1 TRBV7-3 TGTGCCAGCAGCTTAAAGAGGAACACTGAAGCTTTCTTT CASSLKRNTEAFF
. . TRBJ1-2 TRBV9 TGTGCCAGCAGCGTAGCTACAGGGATAGGTGGCTACACCTTC CASSVATGIGGYTF
TRBD1 . TRBJ1-2 TRBV5-6 TGTGCCAGCACCGGAGTGGACAGGGGGCGTAGTGGCTACACCTTC CASTGVDRGRSGYTF
. . TRBJ2-3 TRBV4-2 TGTGCCAGCAGCCAAGAATGGAGTACTACAGATACGCAGTATTTT CASSQEWSTTDTQYF
TRBD1 . TRBJ1-4 TRBV5-1 TGCGCCAGCAGCACGGGACAGGTTGCAACTAATGAAAAACTGTTTTTT CASSTGQVATNEKLFF
. . TRBJ1-4 TRBV7-2 TGTGCCAGCAGCTTTGGACATGTCGATGAAAAACTGTTTTTT CASSFGHVDEKLFF
. few TRBJ2-5 TRBV9 TGTGCCAGCAGCGTAGGCCCCCTGGGGGGCCAAGAGACCCAGTACTTC CASSVGPLGGQETQYF
. few TRBJ1-1 TRBV4-2 TGTGCCAGCAGCCAGAGTAGGGGACATATGAACACTGAAGCTTTCTTT CASSQSRGHMNTEAFF
. . TRBJ2-1 TRBV7-8 TGTGCCAGCAGCTCAATCGGGTTTAGGGGCAGGGCCTCCTACAATGAGCAGTTCTTC CASSSIGFRGRASYNEQFF
. once TRBJ1-1 TRBV5-4 TGTGCCAGCAGCTTTCTGAGCTCTCCTGAAGCTTTCTTT CASSFLSSPEAFF
. . TRBJ1-3 TRBV21-1 TGTGCCAGCAGCAAAGGGGGACAGGGGATATCTCGCGACACCATATATTTT CASSKGGQGISRDTIYF
. . TRBJ2-1 TRBV6-5 TGTGCCAGCAGACCAGACAGCTACAATGAGCAGTTCTTC CASRPDSYNEQFF
TRBD1 . TRBJ2-7 TRBV30 TGTGCCTGGAGCCAGGGGTCCTGGGGACAGGGCGAGCAGTACTTC CAWSQGSWGQGEQYF
. . TRBJ2-3 TRBV5-4 TGTGCCAGCAGTATTGGGGGGAGGATGTCCCCAGATACGCAGTATTTT CASSIGGRMSPDTQYF
TRBD1 . TRBJ1-2 TRBV25-1 TGTGCCAGCAGTGAGACAGGGGTTTGGCGCTATGGCTACACCTTC CASSETGVWRYGYTF
TRBD1 . TRBJ1-1 TRBV10-3 TGTGCCATCAGCCCACACGACAGGGTAACTGAAGCTTTCTTT CAISPHDRVTEAFF
. few TRBJ1-3 TRBV2 TGTGCCAGCAGCGCAACAGGGCGCTCTGGAAACACCATATATTTT CASSATGRSGNTIYF
. . TRBJ2-7 TRBV20-1 TGCAGTGCCCGTTCGGGCTACGAGCAGTACTTC CSARSGYEQYF
. . TRBJ1-1 TRBV28 TGTGCCAGCAGCCAGGGACAACTGAACACTGAAGCTTTCTTT CASSQGQLNTEAFF
. . TRBJ2-5 TRBV18 TGTGCCAGCTCACCACCCACGGGAGAGACCCAGTACTTC CASSPPTGETQYF
. . TRBJ1-2 TRBV5-1 TGCGCCAGCAGCTTAGGGGAAAACTATGGCTACACCTTC CASSLGENYGYTF
. . TRBJ2-5 TRBV10-2 TGCGCCAGCCGTCTCTCGGGGGAAGAGACCCAGTACTTC CASRLSGEETQYF
TRBD1 . TRBJ2-7 TRBV23-1 TGCGCCAGCAGTCAATCCCAGGACAGGGCAACCTACGAGCAGTACTTC CASSQSQDRATYEQYF
. . TRBJ1-1 TRBV7-2 TGTGCCAGCAGCGAGAGACAGGCCTTGGGGGCTTTCTTT CASSERQALGAFF
. . TRBJ1-5 TRBV2 TGTGCCAGCAGTTTAGGGAGGGGCAATCAGCCCCAGCATTTT CASSLGRGNQPQHF